This passage covers 2 T cell receptor beta chains from one sample sequenced in a study of technical replicates of blood from a handful of donors. Assay used: immunoSEQ multiplex PCR; TCRdb lists only in-frame clones, some missing. The sample lists 75,000 to 100,000 clones; over 85% were seen once. The material sequenced was T cells isolated from PBMCs. These receptors were taken from a human donor in good health.

The V and J genes are TRBV10-3 and TRBJ2-6; D is unresolved. The V gene lost 3 bases and the J gene lost 0 bases, with 3 bases spanning the gap. The germline V gene encodes CDR1 ENHRY and CDR2 SYGVKD. The CDR3 length is 14 residues. In DNA form, the CDR3 reads TGTGCCATCAGTGACAGCTCTGGGGCCAACGTCCTGACTTTC. The encoded protein is CAISDSSGANVLTF.

The chain joins TRBV6-5 to TRBJ2-5, with D perhaps matching TRBD2 (6 bases). Germline V gives CDR1 MNHEY, CDR2 SVGAGI. Deletions cut 5 bases from V and 5 bases from J, with 15 bases between. This CDR3 spans 14 amino acids. The CDR3 DNA reads as TGTGCCAGCAGTCAACTAGCTTTCCGGGAGACCCAGTACTTC. This encodes CASSQLAFRETQYF.